A selection of T cell receptor beta chains follows, all from one sample in a study of T cell changes during pregnancy in multiple sclerosis. Only in-frame clones appear in the TCRdb table, and some are missing; sequencing was by immunoSEQ multiplex PCR. Here the sample spans tens of thousands of clones, roughly nine tenths being singletons. This material consisted of CD4+ T cells from peripheral blood mononuclear cells, taken before pregnancy. The receptors stem from a female donor with multiple sclerosis, enrolled in a pregnancy study. CDR3s include the opening cysteine and the closing phenylalanine or tryptophan. The D gene is left open where the match is weak. A row's size may be missing; if present it is once, few, many or a size class.

j_call clone_size v_call d_call cdr3_nt cdr3_aa
TRBJ1-3 . TRBV7-6 . TGTGCCAGCAGCCCCATCGGGGGTAACACCATATATTTT CASSPIGGNTIYF
TRBJ2-1 . TRBV2 . TGTGCCAGCAGCCCTAGGGAGTCCTACAATGAGCAGTTCTTC CASSPRESYNEQFF
TRBJ2-7 . TRBV25-1 . TGTGCCAGCAGTGGCCGAGGGGGTCCCTACGAGCAGTACTTC CASSGRGGPYEQYF
TRBJ1-2 few TRBV29-1 . TGCAGCGTTGACCGGGGGGGTCTTCGTGGCTACACCTTC CSVDRGGLRGYTF
TRBJ2-5 . TRBV19 . TGTGCCAGGGAGGAAGACAGGATACAAGAGACCCAGTACTTC CAREEDRIQETQYF
TRBJ1-1 . TRBV4-3 TRBD1 TGCGCCAGCAGCCAGACGACAGGGCCCACTGAAGCTTTCTTT CASSQTTGPTEAFF
TRBJ1-2 . TRBV7-2 TRBD1 TGTGCCAGCAGTCCACAGGGGGCTCTCTATGGCTACACCTTC CASSPQGALYGYTF
TRBJ2-3 . TRBV7-2 . TGTGCCAGCAGCTTGAGCGGTACACAAGCACAAGATACGCAGTATTTT CASSLSGTQAQDTQYF
TRBJ2-3 . TRBV9 TRBD2 TGTGCCAGCAGCGTAGTGGCTAGCGGGGGTGGTACGCAGTATTTT CASSVVASGGGTQYF
TRBJ1-5 . TRBV7-9 . TGTGCCAGCAGCCCCAACACGACATTGACGAATCAGCCCCAGCATTTT CASSPNTTLTNQPQHF
TRBJ1-3 . TRBV6-1 . TGTGCCAGCCCCGGACAGCGCTCTGGAAACACCATATATTTT CASPGQRSGNTIYF
TRBJ1-1 . TRBV6-5 TRBD1 TGTGCCACTGGGGCCAGGGGGCCTGAAGCTTTCTTT CATGARGPEAFF
TRBJ2-7 . TRBV2 TRBD2 TGTGCCAGCAGCGCCAGGGAGGGCTACGAGCAGTACTTC CASSAREGYEQYF
TRBJ1-2 . TRBV18 TRBD1 TGTGCCAGCTCACCCACAGGACAGGGGGCGTATGGCTACACCTTC CASSPTGQGAYGYTF
TRBJ2-3 . TRBV5-4 TRBD1 TGTGCCAGCAGCTCGGGACAGGGGACGGATACGCAGTATTTT CASSSGQGTDTQYF
TRBJ1-1 . TRBV7-2 . TGTGCCAGCAGCTTAGATTTCGTCAGGGGAAACACTGAAGCTTTCTTT CASSLDFVRGNTEAFF